Each of the 7 T cell receptor beta chains below was sequenced from the same sample in a study of siplizumab effects on memory and regulatory T cells. Produced via immunoSEQ multiplex PCR; TCRdb's table is partial and in-frame only. The sample includes fewer than 130,000 clones, 80% to 95% seen only once; the top ten take 1% to 1.5%. The sample taken for sequencing was CD4+ T cells sorted from blood. The origin of the receptors is a human donor in good health.

The chain combines TRBV5-4 with TRBJ2-1, with 7 bases matching TRBD1. Per the germline V gene, CDR1 is SGHNT and CDR2 is YYREEE (reference sequence). This CDR3 is 13 amino acids long. V was clipped by 0 bases and J by 9 bases; unmatched bases: 3. The CDR3 coding sequence is TGTGCCAGCAGCTTGGCCGGGACAGCTGAGCAGTTCTTC. It is translated as CASSLAGTAEQFF.

The V and J genes are TRBV7-6 and TRBJ2-5, with D possibly matching TRBD1 (6 bases). The V and J ends lost 1 base and 5 bases respectively, with 11 bases between them. Germline V lookup: CDR1 SGHVS, CDR2 FNYEAQ. The CDR3 spans 14 residues. CDR3 protein: CASSLEYRGETQYF. The CDR3 DNA reads as TGTGCCAGCAGCTTAGAATATAGGGGGGAGACCCAGTACTTC.

The rearrangement links TRBV12-5 to TRBJ1-1, with TRBD1 matching 10 bases. Unmatched junction bases numbered 5, after V lost 6 bases and J lost 7 bases. The CDR3 spans 13 residues. In germline, CDR1 is LGHNT, CDR2 FRNRAP. DNA for the CDR3: TGTGCTAGTGGCCAGACAGGGGGCATTGAAGCTTTCTTT. Translating gives CASGQTGGIEAFF.

The gene calls are TRBV11-2 and TRBJ2-7; D is undetermined. Trimming cost V 5 bases and J 7 bases, with 15 bases left between them. This CDR3 is 13 amino acids long. Germline V gene data show CDR1 as SGHAT and CDR2 as FQNNGV. The CDR3 nucleotides are TGTGCCAGCAGCCCCGACACCGGGTTGGAGCAGTACTTC. This sequence encodes CASSPDTGLEQYF.

In this sample, this clone turned up once. The chain uses TRBV7-3 and TRBJ2-2; D is ambiguous. There are 14 residues in the CDR3. V was clipped by 5 bases and J by 6 bases, with 13 bases between them. Germline V gene sequence: CDR1 SGHTA, CDR2 FQGTGA. CDR3 residues: CASSPQLSAGELFF. In DNA, the CDR3 is TGTGCCAGCAGCCCCCAGCTAAGTGCCGGGGAGCTGTTTTTT. Full variable domain (remainder filled in from reference TRBV7-3 and TRBJ2-2): GAGVSQTPSNKVTEKGKYVELRCDPISGHTALYWYRQSLGQGPEFLIYFQGTGAADDSGLPNDRFFAVRPEGSVSTLKIQRTERGDSAVYLCASSPQLSAGELFFGEGSRLTVL.

This chain connects TRBV7-2 to TRBJ2-1, with 7 bases lining up with TRBD2. The V segment lost 2 bases and the J segment 4 bases; nucleotides outside the gene matches: 5. Germline CDR1 is SGHTA and CDR2 is FQGNSA. The length of the CDR3 is 15 residues. CDR3 protein: CASSLSASGYNEQFF. The CDR3 nucleotides read TGTGCCAGCAGCTTATCGGCTAGCGGATACAATGAGCAGTTCTTC.

The V and J genes are TRBV5-1 and TRBJ2-3, with 7 bases aligning to TRBD2. The CDR3 sequence is 14 residues long. Trimming at V came to 1 base and at J to 1 base, leaving 0 bases not matched to a gene. Germline V gene lookup returns CDR1 SGHRS and CDR2 YFSETQ. The CDR3: CASSLREGTDTQYF. CDR3 coding DNA: TGCGCCAGCAGCTTGCGGGAGGGCACAGATACGCAGTATTTT.